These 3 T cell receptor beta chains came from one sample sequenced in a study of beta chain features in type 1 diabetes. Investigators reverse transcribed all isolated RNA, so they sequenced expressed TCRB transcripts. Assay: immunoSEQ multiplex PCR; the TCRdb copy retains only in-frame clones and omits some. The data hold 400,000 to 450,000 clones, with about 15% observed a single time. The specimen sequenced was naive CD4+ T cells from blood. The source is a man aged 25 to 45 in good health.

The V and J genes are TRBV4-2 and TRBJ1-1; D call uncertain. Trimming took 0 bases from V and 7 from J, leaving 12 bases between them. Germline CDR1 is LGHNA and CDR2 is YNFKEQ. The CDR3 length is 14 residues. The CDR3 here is CASSQDRGYFEAFF. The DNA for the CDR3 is TGTGCCAGCAGCCAAGATCGAGGATACTTTGAAGCTTTCTTT.

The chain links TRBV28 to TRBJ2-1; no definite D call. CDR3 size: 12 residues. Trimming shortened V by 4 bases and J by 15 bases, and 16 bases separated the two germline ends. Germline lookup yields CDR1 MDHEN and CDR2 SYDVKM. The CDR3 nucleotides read TGTGCCAGCAGTTCAAGCAAGCAAGTCCGGTTCTTC. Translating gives CASSSSKQVRFF.

CDR3 region: CAIEENTDTQYF. The CDR3 DNA is TGTGCCATCGAGGAAAACACAGATACGCAGTATTTT. V gene TRBV10-3 combines with J gene TRBJ2-3, with D unclear. The CDR3 loop spans 12 amino acids. CDR1 is ENHRY, CDR2 SYGVKD, per germline. V gave up 8 bases and J gave up 2 bases, with 8 bases separating them.